This T cell receptor beta chain was obtained from a study of shared clonotypes between healthy human individuals. Background on the study: The study enrolled two women and a few men aged 18 to 49.

The length of the CDR3 is 14 residues. Germline-derived CDR1 and CDR2 are MDHEN and SYDVKM. Trimming removed 2 bases at V and 4 bases at J, with 8 bases between. Participating donors were healthy, HIV-negative adults free of recent acute infections or vaccinations. Donors, without exception, were Caucasian adults residing in Nashville, Tennessee. Sequenced by immunoSEQ multiplex PCR; TCRdb stores in-frame clones only, minus some. The sample includes under 1,900,000 clones, around 98.5% of them seen just once. Overall study findings and caveats: Sequencing depth was expected to influence donor clonotype sharing.

In the case of this clone: What it binds is not known.

The rearrangement joins TRBV28 to TRBJ2-2; D is ambiguous. The TCR was taken from a man between 25 and 39 years old in good health. The sample consisted of naive CD4+ T cells sorted from blood. Subset of the sample: CD45RA+ positively selected. In DNA form, the CDR3 reads TGTGCCAGCAGTTTAGCCCACCCCACCGGGGAGCTGTTTTTT. Its protein is CASSLAHPTGELFF.